The clone carrying this T cell receptor beta chain has just a few counts. What it binds is unknown. This entry is derived from a study of T cells after yellow fever vaccination. General study results and limits: The presence of abundant clonotypes contaminating from the bulk population was possible in FACS-sorted repertoires. A weaker secondary response peaked on day 5, the primary on day 15.

Trimming left V 6 bases short and J 4 bases short, with 15 bases between. The CDR3 is 14 amino acids. Universal primer sites and UMIs were introduced during 5'RACE template-switching synthesis of TCR cDNA. TCRdb itself ran the 5' RACE reads through MiXCR, one entry per CDR3 protein. The data show a few hundred thousand distinct CDR3 sequences, with 7% to 10% seen just once and approximately 18% held by the top ten. The sequenced sample was PBMCs, obtained about 41 days after the first yellow fever vaccination. The TCR originated in a man younger than 35 who received the YFV17D yellow fever vaccine. This chain uses TRBV12-3 or TRBV12-4 with TRBJ2-5; D might be TRBD1 (5 bases). CDR3 sequence reads: CASRPREDRETQYF. CDR3 DNA sequence: TGTGCCAGCAGACCCAGGGAAGATAGAGAGACCCAGTACTTC.